These 10 T cell receptor beta chains were sequenced from one sample in a study of blood T cell repertoires in COVID-19. TCRdb's copy holds only in-frame clones and misses some; the assay was immunoSEQ multiplex PCR. The sample carries around 230,000 clones, about nine tenths recorded once. The material sequenced was peripheral blood. The origin of the receptors is a man under 40 who had recovered from COVID-19.

CDR3 DNA: TGTGCCACCAGTTCCGGGACGGGAGGGTCCTACGAGCAGTACTTC. As protein: CATSSGTGGSYEQYF. This chain links TRBV24-1 with TRBJ2-7; 8 bases match TRBD2. The trim removed 6 bases at V and 1 base at J, leaving 7 bases unmatched. The germline gives CDR1 KGHDR, CDR2 SFDVKD. This CDR3 is built from 15 residues.

V is TRBV3-1 (or the pseudogene TRBV3-2) and J is TRBJ2-3; perhaps TRBD2 as D (6 bases). V lost 4 bases, J lost 2 bases, and 13 bases lay in between. Germline V gives CDR1 LGHDT, CDR2 YNNKEL (reference sequence). CDR3 size: 15 residues. Here the CDR3 reads CASSRSGGTTDTQYF. CDR3 DNA: TGTGCCAGCAGCCGCTCCGGGGGAACCACAGATACGCAGTATTTT.

This chain uses TRBV25-1 with TRBJ1-2; D is uncertain. CDR3 length: 13 residues. Trimming removed 3 bases at V and 2 bases at J, with 7 bases between. Germline CDR1 MGHDK, CDR2 SYGVNS. As DNA, the CDR3 is TGTGCCAGCAGTGATTCCAGAAACTATGGCTACACCTTC. This encodes CASSDSRNYGYTF.

The CDR3 region has the DNA TGTGCCAGCAGGGGAACAGGGGGCTGGAAAGGGAACTATGGCTACACCTTC. Protein: CASRGTGGWKGNYGYTF. V gene TRBV2 combines with J gene TRBJ1-2; 9 bases map to TRBD1. The CDR3 spans 17 residues. V lost 6 bases to trimming and J lost 2 bases; unmatched junction nucleotides: 13. Germline CDR1 SNHLY, CDR2 FYNNEI.

This chain links TRBV19 with TRBJ1-5, with 9 nucleotides matching TRBD1. The CDR3 length is 16 residues. Germline values: CDR1 LNHDA, CDR2 SQIVND (reference sequence). V lost 6 bases, J lost 0 bases, and 6 bases stayed unmatched. The CDR3 sequence: CASRPGQGFSNQPQHF. CDR3 DNA sequence: TGTGCCAGTAGGCCGGGACAGGGTTTTAGCAATCAGCCCCAGCATTTT.

The chain is built from TRBV3-1 (or the pseudogene TRBV3-2) and TRBJ2-3; possible D gene TRBD2, 6 bases. V lost 6 bases and J 5 bases, leaving 21 bases between the germline ends. The CDR3 contains 16 residues. CDR1 LGHDT and CDR2 YNNKEL come from the germline V gene (reference sequence). The CDR3 is CASSPEGGTFVDTQYF. Written as DNA, the CDR3 is TGTGCCAGCAGTCCCGAAGGAGGGACGTTCGTAGATACGCAGTATTTT.

This chain connects TRBV5-6 to TRBJ2-5; a possible D gene is TRBD1 (6 bases). With 2 bases removed from V and 2 bases from J, the gap between germline ends came to 10 bases. Germline-derived CDR1 and CDR2 are SGHDT and YYEEEE. The CDR3 loop spans 14 amino acids. In DNA form, the CDR3 reads TGTGCCAGCAGCTTCGGGACACCTCAAGAGACCCAGTACTTC. It translates to CASSFGTPQETQYF.

The chain links TRBV19 to TRBJ1-1; tentative D call: TRBD1 (5 bases). This CDR3 has 12 residues. CDR1 and CDR2 from the germline V gene are LNHDA and SQIVND (reference sequence). The V end lost 1 base, the J end lost 10 bases, and 10 bases lay between the germline ends. CDR3 nucleotides: TGTGCCAGTAGTATAGGGGGCGGGACAGCTTTCTTT. Protein: CASSIGGGTAFF.

The V call is TRBV5-1, the J call TRBJ2-5; 10 bases align to TRBD1. Germline V gene lookup returns CDR1 SGHRS and CDR2 YFSETQ. CDR3 length equals 15 residues. The trim removed 1 base at V and 5 bases at J, leaving 5 bases unmatched. CDR3 protein: CASSLYGTGEETQYF. In DNA form, the CDR3 reads TGCGCCAGCAGCTTGTATGGGACAGGGGAGGAGACCCAGTACTTC.

The V call is TRBV27, the J call TRBJ2-4; possible D gene TRBD1, 6 bases. Trimming cost V 0 bases and J 6 bases, with 12 bases left between them. CDR1 and CDR2 (germline): MNHEY, SMNVEV (reference sequence). This CDR3 has 15 residues. The CDR3 reads CASSLSGGLGNIQYF. CDR3 DNA: TGTGCCAGCAGTTTATCAGGGGGTCTGGGAAACATTCAGTACTTC.